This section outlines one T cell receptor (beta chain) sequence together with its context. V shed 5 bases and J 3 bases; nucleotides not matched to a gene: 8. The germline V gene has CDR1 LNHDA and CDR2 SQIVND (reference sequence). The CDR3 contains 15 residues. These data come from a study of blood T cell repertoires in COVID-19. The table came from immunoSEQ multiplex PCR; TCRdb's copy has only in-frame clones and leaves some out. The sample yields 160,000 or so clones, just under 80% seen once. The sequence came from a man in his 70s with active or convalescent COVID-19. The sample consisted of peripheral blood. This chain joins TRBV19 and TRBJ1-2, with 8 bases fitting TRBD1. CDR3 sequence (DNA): TGTGCCAGTAGTGCGAGGGGGACAGGTTACTATGGCTACACCTTC. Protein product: CASSARGTGYYGYTF.